These 12 T cell receptor beta chains came from one sample sequenced in a study of OX40 agonist ivuxolimab in advanced cancers. The protocol was immunoSEQ multiplex PCR, while the TCRdb copy is restricted to in-frame clones and leaves out a portion. The sample lists tens of thousands of clones; roughly 83% were seen once. This specimen was CD4+ or CD8+ T cells sorted from blood, taken in a trial of the OX40 agonist ivuxolimab. These receptor sequences come from an adult with an advanced solid tumor such as melanoma, head and neck, liver or kidney cancer.

The V and J genes are TRBV6-5 and TRBJ2-7, with D unresolved. Germline CDR1 is MNHEY and CDR2 is SVGAGI. CDR3 length equals 11 residues. V was trimmed by 5 bases and J by 4 bases, leaving 6 bases between them. CDR3 sequence reads: CASSIVYEQYF. The CDR3 region has the DNA TGTGCCAGCAGTATTGTGTACGAGCAGTACTTC.

The V call is TRBV2, the J call TRBJ2-7; D tentatively reads TRBD1 or TRBD2 (6 bases each). Germline CDR1 is SNHLY and CDR2 is FYNNEI. V lost 6 bases and J 2 bases, leaving 8 bases between the germline ends. The CDR3 is 12 residues long. The CDR3 region is CASRRDTYEQYF. Written as DNA, the CDR3 is TGTGCCAGCAGGCGGGACACCTACGAGCAGTACTTC. The full variable domain, completed using reference TRBV2 and TRBJ2-7, is EPEVTQTPSHQVTQMGQEVILRCVPISNHLYFYWYRQILGQKVEFLVSFYNNEISEKSEIFDDQFSVERPDGSNFTLKIRSTKLEDSAMYFCASRRDTYEQYFGPGTRLTVT.

The chain recombines TRBV18 with TRBJ1-2; D not resolved. The CDR3 is 15 amino acids. Germline CDR1 reads KGHSH; CDR2 reads LQKENI. V lost 3 bases and J 0 bases, leaving 11 bases between the germline ends. The CDR3 here is CASSPLKGTNYGYTF. DNA for the CDR3: TGTGCCAGCTCACCTTTGAAAGGGACTAACTATGGCTACACCTTC.

V gene TRBV18 combines with J gene TRBJ1-6, with 9 positions matching TRBD1. The CDR3 is 15 amino acids. Trimming cost V 6 bases and J 11 bases; bases outside gene matches: 11. In germline, CDR1 is KGHSH, CDR2 LQKENI. The CDR3 is CASSQTDRGIPPLHF. The CDR3, as DNA: TGTGCCAGCTCCCAAACGGACAGGGGCATTCCACCCCTCCACTTT.

This clone was counted a single time. The chain employs TRBV6-5 and TRBJ2-7; tentatively, D is TRBD1 (6 bases). Trimming took off 2 bases at V and 5 bases at J, with 19 bases between the two ends. The CDR3 totals 16 residues. Looked up from germline, CDR1 is MNHEY and CDR2 is SVGAGI. The CDR3 protein is CASSYGLVTGGHEQYF. As DNA, the CDR3 is TGTGCCAGCAGTTACGGGCTGGTGACAGGTGGGCACGAGCAGTACTTC.

This clone was seen just once. The chain joins TRBV19 to TRBJ1-4; D might be TRBD1 (6 bases). V was trimmed by 7 bases and J by 8 bases, leaving 17 bases between them. The CDR3 totals 14 residues. Germline CDR1 and CDR2: LNHDA and SQIVND (reference sequence). The CDR3 DNA reads TGTGCCAGTATGGAACTCAGGGGAGGCGAAAAACTGTTTTTT. Translation gives CASMELRGGEKLFF.

V is TRBV7-2 and J is TRBJ2-5; 7 positions match TRBD1. The CDR3 loop spans 14 amino acids. Germline CDR1 and CDR2: SGHTA and FQGNSA. V lost 5 bases and J lost 2; bases outside the gene matches: 5. The CDR3 loop is CASSRGGWQETQYF. The DNA for the CDR3 is TGTGCCAGCAGCCGAGGGGGCTGGCAAGAGACCCAGTACTTC.

The genes are TRBV28 and TRBJ1-6; D gene unclear. The germline gives CDR1 MDHEN, CDR2 SYDVKM. V gave up 3 bases and J gave up 4 bases, with 10 bases separating them. The CDR3 runs 15 residues. The CDR3 coding sequence is TGTGCCAGCAGTTTGTCTACAGAATATAATTCACCCCTCCACTTT. It is translated as CASSLSTEYNSPLHF.

CDR3 residues: CASSSDREADTQYF. CDR3 sequence (DNA): TGTGCCAGCAGCTCGGACAGGGAGGCAGATACGCAGTATTTT. The J gene is TRBJ2-3, the V gene TRBV7-9; 8 bases agree with TRBD1. Trimming removed 4 bases from V and 4 bases from J; junction bases left unmatched: 4. CDR3 length equals 14 residues. CDR1 is SEHNR and CDR2 is FQNEAQ in the germline V gene (reference sequence).

CDR3 nucleotides: TGCGCCAGCAGCCTTTGGGGGAGGGAGCAGTTCTTC. Translating gives CASSLWGREQFF. J is TRBJ2-1 and V is TRBV4-3; D is perhaps TRBD2 (6 bases). The CDR3 runs 12 residues. Looked up from germline, CDR1 is LGHNA and CDR2 is YSLEER. Trimming removed 4 bases at V and 10 bases at J, with 11 bases between.

The V and J genes are TRBV15 and TRBJ1-5; TRBD1 aligns across 10 bases. The CDR3 contains 18 residues. Germline-derived CDR1 and CDR2 are LNHNV and YYDKDF (reference sequence). V gave up 2 bases and J gave up 6 bases; unmatched junction bases: 13. DNA of the CDR3: TGTGCCACCAGCAGACCATCCGGGACAGGGGATTCCACTCAGCCCCAGCATTTT. Protein product: CATSRPSGTGDSTQPQHF.

The sample holds a few counts of this clone. The genes are TRBV2 and TRBJ2-5; D is unclear. Germline-derived CDR1 and CDR2 are SNHLY and FYNNEI. The CDR3 runs 11 residues. The V end was cut by 6 bases, the J end by 5 bases, with 7 bases between. The CDR3 DNA reads as TGTGCCAGCAGGTGGCGGGAGACCCAGTACTTC. It translates to CASRWRETQYF.